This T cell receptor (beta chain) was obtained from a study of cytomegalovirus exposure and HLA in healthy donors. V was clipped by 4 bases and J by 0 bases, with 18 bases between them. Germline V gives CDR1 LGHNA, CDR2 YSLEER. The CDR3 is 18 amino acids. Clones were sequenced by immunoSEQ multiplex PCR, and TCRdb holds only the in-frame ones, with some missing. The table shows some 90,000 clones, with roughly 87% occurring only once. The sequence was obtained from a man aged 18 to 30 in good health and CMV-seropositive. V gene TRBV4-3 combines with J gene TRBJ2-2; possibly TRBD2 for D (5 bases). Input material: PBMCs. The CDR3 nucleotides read TGCGCCAGCAGCCCGGGATTTGCGGGCTCCACGAACACCGGGGAGCTGTTTTTT. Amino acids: CASSPGFAGSTNTGELFF.